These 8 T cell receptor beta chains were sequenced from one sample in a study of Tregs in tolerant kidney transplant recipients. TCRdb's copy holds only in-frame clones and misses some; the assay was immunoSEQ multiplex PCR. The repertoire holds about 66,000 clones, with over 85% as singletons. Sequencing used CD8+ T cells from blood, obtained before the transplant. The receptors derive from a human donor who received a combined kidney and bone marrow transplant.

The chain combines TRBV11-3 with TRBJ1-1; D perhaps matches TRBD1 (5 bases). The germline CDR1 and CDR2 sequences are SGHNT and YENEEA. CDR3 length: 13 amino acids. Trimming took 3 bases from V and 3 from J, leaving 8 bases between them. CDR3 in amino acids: CASSLGGDTEAFF. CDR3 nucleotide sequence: TGTGCCAGCAGCTTGGGAGGGGACACTGAAGCTTTCTTT. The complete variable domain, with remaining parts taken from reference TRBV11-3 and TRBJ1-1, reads EAGVVQSPRYKIIEKKQPVAFWCNPISGHNTLYWYLQNLGQGPELLIRYENEEAVDDSQLPKDRFSAERLKGVDSTLKIQPAELGDSAVYLCASSLGGDTEAFFGQGTRLTVV.

The CDR3 protein is CASSFVGLLGEETQYF. CDR3 coding DNA: TGTGCCAGCAGCTTCGTCGGACTACTGGGGGAAGAGACCCAGTACTTC. This chain links TRBV7-2 with TRBJ2-5; TRBD2 might be the D (6 bases). Trimming removed 3 bases at V and 3 bases at J, with 17 bases between. This CDR3 comprises 16 residues. Germline CDR1 and CDR2: SGHTA and FQGNSA.

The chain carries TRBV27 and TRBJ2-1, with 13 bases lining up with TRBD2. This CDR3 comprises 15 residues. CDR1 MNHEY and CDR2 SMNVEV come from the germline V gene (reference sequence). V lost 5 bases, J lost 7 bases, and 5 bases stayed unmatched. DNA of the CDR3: TGTGCCAGCAGTCCACTAGCGGGAGGGTGGAATGAGCAGTTCTTC. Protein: CASSPLAGGWNEQFF.

The DNA of the CDR3 is TGTGCCAGCAGTTTATCGCTAGAATACGAGCAGTACTTC. Amino acid sequence: CASSLSLEYEQYF. This chain links TRBV27 with TRBJ2-5; D unresolved. The J call may be wrong; the DNA end is better matched by TRBJ2-7. Germline assignment: CDR1 MNHEY and CDR2 SMNVEV (reference sequence). CDR3 length: 13 residues.

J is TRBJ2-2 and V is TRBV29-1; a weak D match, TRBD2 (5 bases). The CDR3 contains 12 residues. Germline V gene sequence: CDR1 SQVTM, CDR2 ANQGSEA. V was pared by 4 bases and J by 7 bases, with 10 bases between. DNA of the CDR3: TGCAGCGTTGCGGGGTTACACGGGGAGCTGTTTTTT. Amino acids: CSVAGLHGELFF.

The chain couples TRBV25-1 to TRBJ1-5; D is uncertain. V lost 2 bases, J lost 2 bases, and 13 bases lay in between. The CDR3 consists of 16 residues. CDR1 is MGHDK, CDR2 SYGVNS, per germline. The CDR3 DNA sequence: TGTGCCAGCAGTGAAGGATCGGGATTCGGCAATCAGCCCCAGCATTTT. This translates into CASSEGSGFGNQPQHF.

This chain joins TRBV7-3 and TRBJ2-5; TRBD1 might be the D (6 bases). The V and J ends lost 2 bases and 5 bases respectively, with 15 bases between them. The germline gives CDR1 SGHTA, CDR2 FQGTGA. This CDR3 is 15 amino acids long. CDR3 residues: CASSLAGGRLETQYF. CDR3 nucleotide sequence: TGTGCCAGCAGCTTAGCTGGGGGCCGCCTGGAGACCCAGTACTTC.

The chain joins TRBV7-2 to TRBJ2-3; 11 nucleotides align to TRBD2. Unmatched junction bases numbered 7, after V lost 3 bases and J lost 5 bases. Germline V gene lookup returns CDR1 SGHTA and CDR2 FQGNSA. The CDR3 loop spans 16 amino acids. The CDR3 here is CASSFIAGGRGDTQYF. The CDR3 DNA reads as TGTGCCAGCAGCTTTATAGCGGGAGGGCGCGGAGATACGCAGTATTTT.